This entry is about one TCR beta chain. Its target is not known. This record belongs to a study of a mutant IDH1 vaccine in newly diagnosed glioma. On the study more broadly: Commencement of vaccination occurred 4-6 weeks following radiotherapy alone, or concurrently with temozolomide cycles. Those enrolled had earlier been treated with radiotherapy, temozolomide, or both, mostly both.

The study, taken as a whole, reports: Across multiple MHC alleles, 93.3% of patients had vaccine-induced responses.

Assay used: immunoSEQ multiplex PCR; TCRdb lists only in-frame clones, some missing. The repertoire includes 50,000 or so clones, approximately 84% of them detected once, and 3.5% to 4.5% sits in the top ten. Time point here: week 47, end of study. In every dose of vaccine, 300 ug of mutant IDH1 20-mer peptide was given alongside topical imiquimod. Eight vaccine doses were administered to patients at weeks 1, 3, 5, 7, 11, 15, 19 and 23. CDR1 and CDR2 from the germline V gene are MNHEY and SVGAGI. The CDR3 length is 14 residues. V was pared by 4 bases and J by 5 bases, with 12 bases between. This sequence originates from a woman aged 25 to 39 with glioma. Some clones in this sample may be carry-over from other donors' samples. The sample here was PBMCs, taken from a glioma patient whose treatment included an IDH1 peptide vaccine. The J gene is TRBJ1-5, the V gene TRBV6-5; D may be TRBD1 (6 bases). CDR3 amino acids: CASSLGGSYQPQHF. Here the CDR3 DNA reads TGTGCCAGCAGTTTGGGGGGCAGCTATCAGCCCCAGCATTTT.